These 9 T cell receptor beta chains came from one sample sequenced in a study of breast tumors, draining lymph nodes, adjacent tissues. One entry per CDR3 protein, called by TCRdb with MiXCR from the multiplex PCR reads. The data hold tens of thousands of distinct CDR3 sequences, with approximately 45% observed a single time. Sequenced material: breast tumor tissue. These receptors all stem from a female donor with breast cancer. Some clones in this sample may be carry-over from other donors' samples.

The chain is built from TRBV5-1 and TRBJ2-2; 11 bases match TRBD2. The CDR3 is made up of 18 amino acids. Germline assignment: CDR1 SGHRS and CDR2 YFSETQ. J was trimmed by 1 base and V by 3 bases; bases with no gene match: 8. As DNA, the CDR3 is TGCGCCAGCAGCTCGGGGACTAGCGGACAGGTGAACACCGGGGAGCTGTTTTTT. Translating it yields CASSSGTSGQVNTGELFF.

This clonotype occurred many times. Being one base from a much bigger clone, this may be a read error. The rearrangement links TRBV20-1 to TRBJ2-7; TRBD1 agrees at 9 bases. Germline V gene sequence: CDR1 DFQATT, CDR2 SNEGSKA (reference sequence). The CDR3 is 16 residues long. Trimming took 4 bases from V and 0 from J; bases not matched to a gene: 10. CDR3 DNA sequence: TGCAGTGCTACCGGGACAGGGACATTCGCCTCCTACGAGCAGTACTTC. Amino acid sequence: CSATGTGTFASYEQYF.

This clonotype was seen at least ten times. The chain joins TRBV2 to TRBJ1-4; 9 bases agree with TRBD1. CDR1 and CDR2 from the germline V gene are SNHLY and FYNNEI. V was pared by 7 bases and J by 1 base, with 10 bases of the junction left unmatched. The CDR3 contains 17 residues. The CDR3 is CASIIGTGRLTNEKLFF. In DNA form, the CDR3 reads TGTGCCAGCATTATAGGGACAGGGCGCTTAACTAATGAAAAACTGTTTTTT.

This clonotype occurred many times. The J gene is TRBJ2-5, the V gene TRBV14; no clear D. Germline V gene data show CDR1 as SGHDN and CDR2 as FVKESK. V shed 0 bases and J shed 1 base, with 12 bases lying between them. The CDR3 covers 16 residues. CDR3 coding DNA: TGTGCCAGCAGCCAAGATGGGAAGAGGCCCCAAGAGACCCAGTACTTC. Residues: CASSQDGKRPQETQYF.

This clonotype was recorded a few times. A single base separates this from a much larger clone, so it may be a read error. The CDR3 carries no conserved terminal phenylalanine or tryptophan, so it likely arises from a read error. V is TRBV9 and J is TRBJ2-3, with D hard to call. The CDR3 has 13 amino acids. The germline V gene encodes CDR1 SGDLS and CDR2 YYNGEE. V dropped 3 bases and J dropped 6 bases, with 11 bases sitting between them. DNA of the CDR3: TGTGCCAGCAGCGGGTATCTGGGGGATACGCAGTATTCT. It encodes CASSGYLGDTQYS.

The V gene is TRBV10-2, the J gene TRBJ2-3; D call uncertain. The CDR3 covers 16 residues. The ends were cut back, 0 bases at V and 0 bases at J, with 10 bases in the middle. Germline V gives CDR1 WSHSY, CDR2 SAAADI. The CDR3 DNA follows: TGCGCCAGCAGTGAGTCGAAACTCTCAAGCACAGATACGCAGTATTTT. Encoded protein: CASSESKLSSTDTQYF.

At least ten counts were recorded for this clonotype. This rearrangement joins TRBV7-9 to TRBJ2-5; possibly TRBD2 for D (5 bases). The ends were cut back, 7 bases at V and 2 bases at J, with 11 bases in the middle. This CDR3 is 13 amino acids long. The V gene's germline CDR1 is SEHNR and CDR2 FQNEAQ (reference sequence). The CDR3 coding sequence is TGTGCCAGCATACGTTCGGGACAAGAGACCCAGTACTTC. The encoded protein is CASIRSGQETQYF.

This clonotype was seen ten or more times. The chain carries TRBV7-2 and TRBJ2-3, with unresolved D. The CDR3 extends over 15 amino acids. Germline lookup yields CDR1 SGHTA and CDR2 FQGNSA. V was trimmed by 5 bases and J by 1 base, leaving 13 bases between them. CDR3 DNA: TGTGCCAGCAGCCCTACCCGTCAGGGCACAGATACGCAGTATTTT. This sequence encodes CASSPTRQGTDTQYF.

The chain is built from TRBV29-1 and TRBJ1-1, with D hard to call. The V gene lost 8 bases and the J gene lost 2 bases, with 15 bases spanning the gap. Germline-derived CDR1 and CDR2 are SQVTM and ANQGSEA. There are 13 residues in the CDR3. The CDR3 sequence: CSISNTVNTEAFF. In DNA, the CDR3 is TGCAGCATATCCAACACCGTTAACACTGAAGCTTTCTTT.